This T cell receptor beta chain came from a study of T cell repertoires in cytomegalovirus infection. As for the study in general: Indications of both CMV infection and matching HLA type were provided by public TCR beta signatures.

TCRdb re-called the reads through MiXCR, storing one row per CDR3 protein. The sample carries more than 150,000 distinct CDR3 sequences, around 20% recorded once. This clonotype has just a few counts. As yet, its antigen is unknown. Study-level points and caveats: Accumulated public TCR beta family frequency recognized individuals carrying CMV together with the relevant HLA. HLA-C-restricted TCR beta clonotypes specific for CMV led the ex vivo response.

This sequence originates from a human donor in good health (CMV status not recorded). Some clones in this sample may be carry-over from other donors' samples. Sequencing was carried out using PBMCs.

The CDR3 nucleotides read TGTGCCACCAGCAGAGATTTACTAGCGGCTAGCACAGATACGCAGTATTTT. Translated, it gives CATSRDLLAASTDTQYF. The chain employs TRBV15 and TRBJ2-3; 8 nucleotides agree with TRBD2. The V gene's germline CDR1 is LNHNV and CDR2 YYDKDF (reference sequence). The V segment lost 0 bases and the J segment 0 bases; nucleotides outside the gene matches: 5. The CDR3 length is 17 residues.